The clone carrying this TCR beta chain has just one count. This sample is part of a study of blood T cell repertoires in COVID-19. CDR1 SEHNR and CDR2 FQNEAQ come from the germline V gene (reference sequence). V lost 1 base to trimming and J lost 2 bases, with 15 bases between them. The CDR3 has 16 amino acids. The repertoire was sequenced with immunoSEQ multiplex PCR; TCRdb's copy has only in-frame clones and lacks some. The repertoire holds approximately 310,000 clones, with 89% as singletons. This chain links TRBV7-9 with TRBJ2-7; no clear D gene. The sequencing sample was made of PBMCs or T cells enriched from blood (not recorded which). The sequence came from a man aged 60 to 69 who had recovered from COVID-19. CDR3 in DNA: TGTGCCAGCAGCTTAGACGAAACGTATGGGCCCTACGAGCAGTACTTC. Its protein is CASSLDETYGPYEQYF.